The entry that follows covers one T cell receptor beta chain sequence. Antigen: not known. This record comes from a study of shared clonotypes between healthy human individuals. The study's findings and limits: A generally larger estimated richness was seen in naive subsets than in memory subsets.

The CDR3 extends over 14 amino acids. After removal of 4 bases from V and 9 bases from J, the junction contained 9 bases not matched to a gene. From germline, CDR1 is SGHAT and CDR2 FQNNGV. Clones were read by immunoSEQ multiplex PCR, and TCRdb kept only the in-frame ones, dropping some. The sample consists of about 2.3 million clones, more than 85% of them appearing once. The J gene is TRBJ2-7, the V gene TRBV11-2, with 10 bases fitting TRBD1. This TCR was sampled from a young man in good health. Some clones in this sample may be carry-over from other donors' samples. Sequencing input: naive CD4+ T cells from PBMCs. As for subset: CD45RA+ positively selected. The CDR3 DNA is TGTGCCAGCAGCTCCTCCTGGACAGGGGGGTGGCAGTACTTC. Protein sequence: CASSSSWTGGWQYF.